One TCR beta chain is described in this entry. This beta chain is a stray read from a library made for alpha chains; its abundance is not meaningful. Germline values: CDR1 MDHEN, CDR2 SYDVKM. V was shortened by 4 bases and J by 4 bases, with 7 bases between the two germline ends. This CDR3 is 12 amino acids long. Time point reported: sample taken at primary tumor resection. Whole RNA came from tumor, nontumor lung or frozen PBMC and was sequenced without being sorted. The data are from a study of spatial heterogeneity in lung cancer. TCRdb redid the calling of the 5' RACE reads with MiXCR, one entry per CDR3 protein. This table has a few thousand distinct CDR3 sequences, almost 35% appearing once.

This sequence originates from a male donor with early-stage non-small cell lung cancer. The chain employs TRBV28 and TRBJ2-5; no clear D. The sequencing here drew on PBMCs, taken at surgery. The CDR3 DNA sequence: TGTGCCAGCAGTTCAGGTGGAGAGACCCAGTACTTC. Amino acid sequence: CASSSGGETQYF.